The 27 T cell receptor beta chains below were found in one sample sequenced in a study of T cell responses to AZD1222 COVID-19 vaccine. Sequencing was performed with immunoSEQ multiplex PCR; in TCRdb, only in-frame clones are kept and a portion is missing. The data show 200,000 to 300,000 clones, approximately 95% seen once. Material: peripheral blood, obtained on day 0 of AZD1222 vaccination. Receptors originate from an adult in good health.

The chain recombines TRBV5-5 with TRBJ1-5; tentatively, D is TRBD1 (5 bases). Germline V gene sequence: CDR1 SGHKS, CDR2 YYEKEE (reference sequence). The CDR3 has 13 amino acids. The germline V and J ends were trimmed by 2 bases and 2 bases, with 5 bases remaining between them. CDR3 in amino acids: CASSLQGNQPQHF. CDR3 coding DNA: TGTGCCAGCAGCTTACAGGGCAATCAGCCCCAGCATTTT. Using reference TRBV5-5 and TRBJ1-5 for the parts outside the CDR3, the full variable domain is DAGVTQSPTHLIKTRGQQVTLRCSPISGHKSVSWYQQVLGQGPQFIFQYYEKEERGRGNFPDRFSARQFPNYSSELNVNALLLGDSALYLCASSLQGNQPQHFGDGTRLSIL.

The chain recombines TRBV10-2 with TRBJ1-2; TRBD1 matches at 10 bases. J was trimmed by 3 bases and V by 7 bases; bases with no gene match: 11. CDR3 length: 16 residues. Germline loops: CDR1 WSHSY, CDR2 SAAADI. Here the CDR3 reads CASNPGQGNFDYGYTF. The DNA of the CDR3 is TGCGCCAGCAATCCGGGACAGGGGAATTTTGACTATGGCTACACCTTC.

The chain recombines TRBV28 with TRBJ1-1, with D tentatively TRBD1 (6 bases). This CDR3 spans 15 amino acids. V lost 5 bases and J 4 bases, leaving 17 bases between the germline ends. The germline CDR1 and CDR2 sequences are MDHEN and SYDVKM. The CDR3 reads CASSPQTGGVTEAFF. CDR3 coding DNA: TGTGCCAGCAGTCCTCAGACAGGTGGGGTCACTGAAGCTTTCTTT.

The chain is built from TRBV15 and TRBJ1-5; possibly TRBD1 for D (6 bases). CDR3 length: 15 amino acids. Germline V lookup: CDR1 LNHNV, CDR2 YYDKDF (reference sequence). V was clipped by 5 bases and J by 4 bases, with 15 bases between them. The CDR3 DNA sequence: TGTGCCACCAGCCGTACGGACAGCTATAATCAGCCCCAGCATTTT. Encoded protein: CATSRTDSYNQPQHF.

The chain has TRBV5-1 and TRBJ2-1; tentative D call: TRBD2 (5 bases). V shed 1 base and J shed 3 bases, with 11 bases lying between them. The CDR3 contains 15 residues. Per the germline V gene, CDR1 is SGHRS and CDR2 is YFSETQ. CDR3 nucleotides: TGCGCCAGCAGCTTGTCCGGGGTGAACTACAATGAGCAGTTCTTC. Translated: CASSLSGVNYNEQFF.

This clone showed up just once. V usage is TRBV5-8 and J usage is TRBJ2-2; TRBD2 agrees at 13 bases. The CDR3 totals 19 residues. The V gene's germline CDR1 is SGHTS and CDR2 YDEGEE. V shed 1 base and J 4 bases; nucleotides not matched to a gene: 10. The CDR3 here is CASSLIGTSGARGTGELFF. The CDR3 nucleotides are TGTGCCAGCAGCTTGATCGGGACTAGCGGGGCGAGGGGCACCGGGGAGCTGTTTTTT.

The genes are TRBV15 and TRBJ2-1; 12 bases line up with TRBD1. The V segment lost 5 bases and the J segment 6 bases; nucleotides outside the gene matches: 11. The CDR3 totals 17 residues. Per the germline V gene, CDR1 is LNHNV and CDR2 is YYDKDF (reference sequence). The CDR3 DNA reads TGTGCCACCAGCTCCAACTGGGACAGGGGGCGCGTCAATGAGCAGTTCTTC. Translation: CATSSNWDRGRVNEQFF.

The V gene is TRBV10-3, the J gene TRBJ2-5; TRBD2 aligns across 11 bases. The trim removed 3 bases at V and 5 bases at J, leaving 11 bases unmatched. CDR3 length: 17 residues. CDR1 and CDR2 from the germline V gene are ENHRY and SYGVKD. The CDR3 sequence is CAISEIAGGLLRETQYF. CDR3 nucleotides: TGTGCCATCAGTGAAATAGCGGGGGGGCTTTTGAGGGAGACCCAGTACTTC.

V usage is TRBV6-5 and J usage is TRBJ1-1, with 7 bases fitting TRBD1. There are 13 residues in the CDR3. Germline V gene data show CDR1 as MNHEY and CDR2 as SVGAGI. With V trimmed by 5 bases and J by 6 bases, 6 bases remained unmatched. CDR3 sequence reads: CASSTGVGPEAFF. The CDR3 DNA reads as TGTGCCAGCAGTACAGGGGTGGGTCCTGAAGCTTTCTTT.

In the case of this clone: Other DNA sequences in this sample translate to the same CDR3. This chain uses TRBV28 with TRBJ2-7; 8 bases fit TRBD2. Per germline, CDR1 MDHEN and CDR2 SYDVKM. This CDR3 contains 14 residues. The V gene end was trimmed by 2 bases and the J gene end by 4 bases; junction bases not matched to a gene: 4. Here the CDR3 reads CASSLAGGTYEQYF. The CDR3 bases are TGTGCCAGCAGTTTAGCGGGGGGAACATACGAGCAGTACTTC.

The chain recombines TRBV20-1 with TRBJ1-1; D perhaps matches TRBD1 (6 bases). Trimming took 7 bases from V and 14 from J, leaving 11 bases between them. From germline, CDR1 is DFQATT and CDR2 SNEGSKA (reference sequence). The CDR3 runs 8 residues. The CDR3: CSVKRGFF. CDR3 coding DNA: TGCAGTGTCAAGAGGGGGTTCTTT.

This chain's CDR3 is CASSPRGADLGGQYF. CDR3 DNA: TGCGCCAGCAGCCCCCGAGGTGCGGACCTCGGGGGGCAGTACTTC. The J gene is TRBJ2-7, the V gene TRBV5-1, with D perhaps matching TRBD2 (6 bases). The CDR3 is 15 amino acids. The V gene lost 4 bases and the J gene lost 9 bases, with 23 bases spanning the gap. Germline V gene sequence: CDR1 SGHRS, CDR2 YFSETQ.

The V call is TRBV5-1, the J call TRBJ2-4; 8 nucleotides agree with TRBD1. Germline V gene data show CDR1 as SGHRS and CDR2 as YFSETQ. The trim removed 0 bases at V and 0 bases at J, leaving 2 bases unmatched. The CDR3 extends over 16 amino acids. The CDR3 loop reads CASSLGTGGAKNIQYF. The CDR3, as DNA: TGCGCCAGCAGCTTGGGAACAGGGGGAGCCAAAAACATTCAGTACTTC.

The genes are TRBV28 and TRBJ2-7; possibly TRBD1 for D (6 bases). CDR1 and CDR2 from the germline V gene are MDHEN and SYDVKM. The V end lost 2 bases, the J end lost 1 base, and 9 bases lay between the germline ends. The CDR3 is made up of 14 amino acids. The CDR3 nucleotides are TGTGCCAGCAGTTTAGACGGACAGTCCTACGAGCAGTACTTC. It codes for CASSLDGQSYEQYF.

In this sample, this clone turned up a few times. The chain employs TRBV15 and TRBJ2-1; D is perhaps TRBD2 (7 bases). V lost 7 bases, J lost 7 bases, and 20 bases lay in between. Germline loops: CDR1 LNHNV, CDR2 YYDKDF (reference sequence). The CDR3 runs 15 residues. CDR3 bases: TGTGCCACCACCTACCCCCCCGGGGGGCGAAATGAGCAGTTCTTC. Protein: CATTYPPGGRNEQFF.

The J gene is TRBJ1-1, the V gene TRBV12-3 or TRBV12-4; D gene ambiguous. V was cut by 4 bases and J by 4 bases, with 10 bases left in between. The CDR3 is made up of 13 amino acids. CDR3 amino acids: CASSSAAGTEAFF. Here the CDR3 DNA reads TGTGCCAGCAGTTCAGCGGCGGGCACTGAAGCTTTCTTT.

The sample holds one count of this clone. V and J are TRBV7-9 and TRBJ2-7; D not certain. The CDR3 extends over 14 amino acids. Germline assignment: CDR1 SEHNR and CDR2 FQNEAQ (reference sequence). Trimming cost V 5 bases and J 5 bases, with 16 bases left between them. This CDR3 is CASSPLNLPNEQYF. CDR3 DNA: TGTGCCAGCAGCCCTCTGAACCTCCCCAACGAGCAGTACTTC.

The genes are TRBV24-1 and TRBJ1-1; possible D gene TRBD1, 5 bases. The V gene lost 4 bases and the J gene lost 11 bases, with 16 bases spanning the gap. Germline V CDR1 and CDR2: KGHDR, SFDVKD. The CDR3 runs 13 residues. The CDR3, as DNA: TGTGCCACCAGTGACTCCCTGGGGGGTAAGGCTTTCTTT. Amino acids: CATSDSLGGKAFF.

Turning to this clone: This sample includes further DNA sequences coding for the same CDR3. The rearrangement joins TRBV9 to TRBJ2-1, with TRBD2 identical over 12 bases. Germline assignment: CDR1 SGDLS and CDR2 YYNGEE. This CDR3 has 15 amino acids. J was trimmed by 4 bases and V by 2 bases; bases with no gene match: 1. The CDR3 sequence is CASSVGTSGYNEQFF. The CDR3 nucleotides are TGTGCCAGCAGCGTCGGGACTAGCGGGTACAATGAGCAGTTCTTC. The full variable domain, completed using reference TRBV9 and TRBJ2-1, is DSGVTQTPKHLITATGQRVTLRCSPRSGDLSVYWYQQSLDQGLQFLIQYYNGEERAKGNILERFSAQQFPDLHSELNLSSLELGDSALYFCASSVGTSGYNEQFFGPGTRLTVL.

The chain is built from TRBV9 and TRBJ2-1; TRBD2 agrees at 7 bases. The CDR3 has 15 amino acids. V lost 4 bases and J lost 0; bases outside the gene matches: 4. Germline CDR1 reads SGDLS; CDR2 reads YYNGEE. The CDR3 spells CASSPGGISYNEQFF. Written as DNA, the CDR3 is TGTGCCAGCAGCCCGGGGGGAATCTCCTACAATGAGCAGTTCTTC.

This clone was observed a few times. V gene TRBV10-3 combines with J gene TRBJ2-7, with 9 bases that match TRBD1. The CDR3 consists of 15 residues. The trim removed 4 bases at V and 4 bases at J, leaving 8 bases unmatched. CDR1 is ENHRY and CDR2 is SYGVKD in the germline V gene. The DNA for the CDR3 is TGTGCCATCAGTGGATCGACAGGGGGTAAATACGAGCAGTACTTC. It translates to CAISGSTGGKYEQYF.

This clone has only one observation. The chain employs TRBV28 and TRBJ1-1; 7 positions match TRBD1. J was trimmed by 5 bases and V by 5 bases; bases with no gene match: 2. The germline gives CDR1 MDHEN, CDR2 SYDVKM. The CDR3 contains 12 residues. The CDR3 reads CASSPTGTEAFF. CDR3 in DNA: TGTGCCAGCAGTCCGACAGGGACTGAAGCTTTCTTT. Using reference TRBV28 and TRBJ1-1 for the parts outside the CDR3, the full variable domain is DVKVTQSSRYLVKRTGEKVFLECVQDMDHENMFWYRQDPGLGLRLIYFSYDVKMKEKGDIPEGYSVSREKKERFSLILESASTNQTSMYLCASSPTGTEAFFGQGTRLTVV.

CDR3 sequence (DNA): TGTGCCAGCAGCTTAGTCGGACTACCTTCCTCCTACAATGAGCAGTTCTTC. Amino acid sequence: CASSLVGLPSSYNEQFF. The rearrangement links TRBV7-9 to TRBJ2-1; maybe TRBD2 (6 bases). The CDR3 has 17 amino acids. Germline V lookup: CDR1 SEHNR, CDR2 FQNEAQ (reference sequence). V was clipped by 1 base and J by 0 bases, with 13 bases between them.

The rearrangement joins TRBV20-1 to TRBJ1-1, with D unclear. With 2 bases removed from V and 7 bases from J, the gap between germline ends came to 5 bases. This CDR3 spans 10 amino acids. In germline, CDR1 is DFQATT, CDR2 SNEGSKA (reference sequence). Written as DNA, the CDR3 is TGCAGTGCTAGAACGGGTGAAGCTTTCTTT. Translating it yields CSARTGEAFF.

The CDR3 spells CASSLTPTGMNTEAFF. CDR3 in DNA: TGTGCCAGCAGCCTTACGCCCACGGGTATGAACACTGAAGCTTTCTTT. The chain recombines TRBV9 with TRBJ1-1; D call uncertain. V was trimmed by 4 bases and J by 0 bases, leaving 16 bases between them. The germline V gene has CDR1 SGDLS and CDR2 YYNGEE. The CDR3 consists of 16 residues.

V usage is TRBV10-3 and J usage is TRBJ2-3, with 7 nucleotides matching TRBD1. The J segment lost 7 bases and the V segment lost 4 bases, leaving 8 bases of the junction unmatched. The CDR3 sequence is 14 residues long. Germline CDR1 reads ENHRY; CDR2 reads SYGVKD. CDR3 loop: CAISGTGAPNTQYF. The CDR3, as DNA: TGTGCCATCAGTGGTACAGGGGCACCCAATACGCAGTATTTT.

This chain links TRBV2 with TRBJ2-5; 7 bases line up with TRBD1. V dropped 7 bases and J dropped 4; count of bases not matched to a gene: 6. The CDR3 runs to 13 residues. Germline assignment: CDR1 SNHLY and CDR2 FYNNEI. In DNA, the CDR3 is TGTGCCAGCAACGAACAGGGGACAGAGACCCAGTACTTC. It codes for CASNEQGTETQYF.